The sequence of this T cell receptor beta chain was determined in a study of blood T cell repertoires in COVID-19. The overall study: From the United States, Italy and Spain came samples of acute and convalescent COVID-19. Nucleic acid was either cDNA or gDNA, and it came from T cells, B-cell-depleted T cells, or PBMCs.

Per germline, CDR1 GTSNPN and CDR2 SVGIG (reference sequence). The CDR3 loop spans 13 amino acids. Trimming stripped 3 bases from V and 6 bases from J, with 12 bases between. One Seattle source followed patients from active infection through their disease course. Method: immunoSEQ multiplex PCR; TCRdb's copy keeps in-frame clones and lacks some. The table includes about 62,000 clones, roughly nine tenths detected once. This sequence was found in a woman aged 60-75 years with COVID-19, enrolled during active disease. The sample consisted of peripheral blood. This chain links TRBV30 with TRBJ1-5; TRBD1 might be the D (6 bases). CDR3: CAWRGGGGQPQHF. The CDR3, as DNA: TGTGCCTGGAGAGGGGGGGGCGGTCAGCCCCAGCATTTT.